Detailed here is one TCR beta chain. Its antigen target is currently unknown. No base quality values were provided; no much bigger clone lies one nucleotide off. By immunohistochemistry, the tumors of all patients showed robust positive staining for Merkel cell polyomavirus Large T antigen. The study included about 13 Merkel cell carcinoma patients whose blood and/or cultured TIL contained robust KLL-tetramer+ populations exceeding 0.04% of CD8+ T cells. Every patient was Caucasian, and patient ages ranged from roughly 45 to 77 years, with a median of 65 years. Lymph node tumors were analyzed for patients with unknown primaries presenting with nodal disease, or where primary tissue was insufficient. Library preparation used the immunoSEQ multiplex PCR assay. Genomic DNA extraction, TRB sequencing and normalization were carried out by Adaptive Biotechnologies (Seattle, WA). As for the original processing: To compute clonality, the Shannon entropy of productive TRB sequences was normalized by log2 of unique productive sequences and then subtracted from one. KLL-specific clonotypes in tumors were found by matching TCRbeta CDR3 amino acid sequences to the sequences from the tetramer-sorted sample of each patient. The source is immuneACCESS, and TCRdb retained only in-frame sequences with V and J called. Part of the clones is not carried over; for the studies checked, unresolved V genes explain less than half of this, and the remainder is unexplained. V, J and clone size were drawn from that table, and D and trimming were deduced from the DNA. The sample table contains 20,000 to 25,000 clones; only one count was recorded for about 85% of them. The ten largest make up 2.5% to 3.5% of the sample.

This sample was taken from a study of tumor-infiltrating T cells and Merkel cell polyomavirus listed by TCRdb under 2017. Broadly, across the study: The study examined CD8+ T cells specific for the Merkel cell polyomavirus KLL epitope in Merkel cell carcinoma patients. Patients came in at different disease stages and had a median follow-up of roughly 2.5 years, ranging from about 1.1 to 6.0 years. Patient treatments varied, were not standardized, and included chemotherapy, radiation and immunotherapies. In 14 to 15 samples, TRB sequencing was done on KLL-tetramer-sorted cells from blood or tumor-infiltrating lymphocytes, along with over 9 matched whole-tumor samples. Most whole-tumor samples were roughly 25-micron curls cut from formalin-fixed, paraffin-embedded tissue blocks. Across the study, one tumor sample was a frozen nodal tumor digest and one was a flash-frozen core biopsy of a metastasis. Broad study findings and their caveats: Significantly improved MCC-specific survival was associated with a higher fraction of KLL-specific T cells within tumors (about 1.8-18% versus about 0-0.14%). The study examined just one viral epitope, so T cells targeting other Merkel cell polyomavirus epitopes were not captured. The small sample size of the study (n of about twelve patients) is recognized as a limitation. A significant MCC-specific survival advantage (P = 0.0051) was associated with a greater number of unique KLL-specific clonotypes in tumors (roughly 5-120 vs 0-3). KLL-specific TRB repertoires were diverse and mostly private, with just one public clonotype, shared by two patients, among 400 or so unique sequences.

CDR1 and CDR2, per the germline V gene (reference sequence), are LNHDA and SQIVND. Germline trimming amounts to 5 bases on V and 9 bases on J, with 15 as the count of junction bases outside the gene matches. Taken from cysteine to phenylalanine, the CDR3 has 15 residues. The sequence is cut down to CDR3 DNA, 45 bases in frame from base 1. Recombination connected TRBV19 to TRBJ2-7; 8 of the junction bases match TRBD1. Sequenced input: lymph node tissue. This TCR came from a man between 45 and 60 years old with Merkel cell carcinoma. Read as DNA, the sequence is TGTGCCAGTAGTGTCATGAGACAGGGGTTTACGTTGCAGTACTTC. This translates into CASSVMRQGFTLQYF.